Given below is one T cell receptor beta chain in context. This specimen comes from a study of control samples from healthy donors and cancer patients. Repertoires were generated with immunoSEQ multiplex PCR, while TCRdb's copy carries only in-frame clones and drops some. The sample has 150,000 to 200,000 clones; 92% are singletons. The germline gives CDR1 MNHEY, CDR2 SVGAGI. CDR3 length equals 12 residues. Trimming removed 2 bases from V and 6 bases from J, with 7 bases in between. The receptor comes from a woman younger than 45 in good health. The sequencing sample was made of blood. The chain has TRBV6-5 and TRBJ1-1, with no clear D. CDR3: CASSYMGSEAFF. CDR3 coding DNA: TGTGCCAGCAGTTACATGGGTTCTGAAGCTTTCTTT.